A single TCR beta chain is shown here with its context. Generated by immunoSEQ multiplex PCR, the TCRdb table keeps only in-frame clones and is missing some. The sample has 200,000 or so clones, just over 90% seen once. This sample was included in a study of T cell responses to AZD1222 COVID-19 vaccine. Germline assignment: CDR1 LGHDT and CDR2 YNNKEL (reference sequence). The CDR3 length is 15 residues. V shed 0 bases and J shed 2 bases, with 11 bases lying between them. This chain joins TRBV3-1 (or the pseudogene TRBV3-2) and TRBJ2-7; D possibly matches TRBD1 or TRBD2 (5 bases each). This receptor was taken from an adult in good health. The sequenced sample was peripheral blood, obtained on day 0 of AZD1222 vaccination. The CDR3 loop reads CASSQDWGTTYEQYF. CDR3 DNA sequence: TGTGCCAGCAGCCAAGATTGGGGGACCACCTACGAGCAGTACTTC.